The 32 T cell receptor beta chains given below trace back to one sample, sequenced in a study of vaccination effects on CD4 cells after COVID-19. Viral peptide pools were used in the ViraFEST assay to expand antigen-specific CD4+ T cells, and sequencing came afterward. After around nine days in culture, the CD4+ T cells were isolated. None of the vaccinated had previously contracted SARS-CoV-2, and their nucleocapsid antibodies tested negative. The protocol was immunoSEQ multiplex PCR, while the TCRdb copy is restricted to in-frame clones and leaves out a portion. The sample yields about 20,000 clones, over 65% seen once. These receptors' targets are unknown. This sample comprised CD4+ T cells from PBMCs cultured with HCoV-NL63 spike peptides, obtained before COVID-19 vaccination. All receptors derive from a human donor who received a COVID-19 vaccine.

This sequence joins TRBV5-6 and TRBJ1-2; D is unclear. In germline, CDR1 is SGHDT, CDR2 YYEEEE. The CDR3 sequence is 11 residues long. The V end was cut by 0 bases, the J end by 5 bases, with 2 bases between. CDR3 region: CASSLAYGYTF. DNA for the CDR3: TGTGCCAGCAGCTTGGCGTATGGCTACACCTTC.

The CDR3 DNA reads TGCGCCAGCAGCACTAGCGGGGGGCCCTACGAGCAGTACTTC. It yields the protein CASSTSGGPYEQYF. This chain joins TRBV5-1 and TRBJ2-7; 12 bases map to TRBD2. Per the germline V gene, CDR1 is SGHRS and CDR2 is YFSETQ. J lost 2 bases, V lost 4 bases, and 1 base had no gene match. The CDR3 has 14 amino acids.

J is TRBJ1-6 and V is TRBV7-2; D not resolved. Trimming shortened V by 2 bases and J by 10 bases, and 12 bases separated the two germline ends. Germline values: CDR1 SGHTA, CDR2 FQGNSA. The CDR3 has 14 residues. Here the CDR3 reads CASSLQSRISPLHF. DNA of the CDR3: TGTGCCAGCAGCTTACAAAGTCGGATCTCACCCCTCCACTTT.

This chain uses TRBV6-5 with TRBJ2-1; 9 bases align to TRBD1. V shed 6 bases, J shed 8 bases, and the junction held 5 bases outside the gene matches. The CDR3 is made up of 13 amino acids. From germline, CDR1 is MNHEY and CDR2 SVGAGI. The CDR3 region is CASRDTGGDEQFF. DNA for the CDR3: TGTGCCAGCAGGGATACAGGGGGCGATGAGCAGTTCTTC.

With respect to this clone: Mismatch with germline at one junction end may stem from a read error. The rearrangement joins TRBV15 to TRBJ2-1, with 13 bases that match TRBD2. In germline, CDR1 is LNHNV, CDR2 YYDKDF (reference sequence). The length of the CDR3 is 14 residues. The CDR3 bases are TGTGCCACCAGCACTCGGACTAGCGGGAGAGTTTTGCTCTTC. Translated: CATSTRTSGRVLLF.

V is TRBV27 and J is TRBJ2-5; 11 bases fit TRBD1. Trimming cost V 11 bases and J 6 bases; bases outside gene matches: 5. The CDR3 has 12 residues. CDR1 and CDR2 from the germline V gene are MNHEY and SMNVEV (reference sequence). The CDR3 coding sequence is TGTGCCTCAGGGACAGGGGGGAAGACCCAGTACTTC. It translates to CASGTGGKTQYF.

This clone was seen only a few times. The V and J genes are TRBV7-8 and TRBJ1-3, with D possibly being TRBD1 (5 bases). V shed 3 bases and J shed 3 bases, with 12 bases lying between them. Looked up from germline, CDR1 is SGHVS and CDR2 is FQNEAQ. The CDR3 has 15 amino acids. The CDR3 coding sequence is TGTGCCAGCAGCTTTATGGGGGATCGTGGAAACACCATATATTTT. Encoded protein: CASSFMGDRGNTIYF.

J is TRBJ2-5 and V is TRBV5-1; no definite D call. The CDR3 spans 14 residues. Germline V gene sequence: CDR1 SGHRS, CDR2 YFSETQ. Trimming took 1 base from V and 1 from J, leaving 8 bases between them. The DNA of the CDR3 is TGCGCCAGCAGCTTGTGGGGATCCCAAGAGACCCAGTACTTC. It specifies CASSLWGSQETQYF.

This sequence joins TRBV19 and TRBJ1-6; D is ambiguous. The CDR3 spans 15 residues. Trimming removed 7 bases at V and 0 bases at J, with 10 bases between. Germline V CDR1 and CDR2: LNHDA, SQIVND (reference sequence). CDR3 sequence reads: CASMPGNSYNSPLHF. The CDR3 region has the DNA TGTGCCAGTATGCCGGGAAACTCCTATAATTCACCCCTCCACTTT. The full variable domain, with the rest looked up from reference TRBV19 and TRBJ1-6, is DGGITQSPKYLFRKEGQNVTLSCEQNLNHDAMYWYRQDPGQGLRLIYYSQIVNDFQKGDIAEGYSVSREKKESFPLTVTSAQKNPTAFYLCASMPGNSYNSPLHFGNGTRLTVT.

This clone was seen a handful of times. This sequence joins TRBV4-1 and TRBJ1-5; possibly TRBD1 for D (5 bases). The germline CDR1 and CDR2 sequences are MGHRA and YSYEKL. This CDR3 is built from 15 residues. Trimming pared 4 bases from V and 1 base from J, leaving 11 bases between. The CDR3 loop is CASSPSWGSNQPQHF. The CDR3 nucleotides read TGCGCCAGCAGCCCCAGTTGGGGGAGCAATCAGCCCCAGCATTTT.

The rearrangement links TRBV7-2 to TRBJ2-7, with TRBD2 identical over 7 bases. Germline assignment: CDR1 SGHTA and CDR2 FQGNSA. Trimming at V came to 3 bases and at J to 1 base, leaving 3 bases not matched to a gene. The length of the CDR3 is 14 residues. CDR3 loop: CASSFGGRSYEQYF. The CDR3 DNA reads as TGTGCCAGCAGCTTCGGGGGGAGGTCCTACGAGCAGTACTTC.

This clone occurred a few times. The rearrangement links TRBV23-1 to TRBJ2-7; weak D call: TRBD2 (6 bases). TRBV23-1 is sorted into the ORF group, with uncertain function. V lost 3 bases to trimming and J lost 3 bases, with 18 bases between them. This CDR3 spans 16 amino acids. CDR3 sequence: CASSHPSAIVLYEQYF. CDR3 coding DNA: TGCGCCAGCAGTCATCCTAGCGCCATCGTACTCTACGAGCAGTACTTC.

The V and J genes are TRBV19 and TRBJ2-5, with 10 bases that match TRBD2. The V gene end was trimmed by 1 base and the J gene end by 5 bases; junction bases not matched to a gene: 7. The CDR3 length is 16 residues. CDR1 is LNHDA, CDR2 SQIVND, per germline (reference sequence). For the CDR3, the DNA is TGTGCCAGTAGTATAGCAGCGGGGGGGGTAGGGGAGACCCAGTACTTC. Translation: CASSIAAGGVGETQYF.

This chain uses TRBV2 with TRBJ1-6; 8 bases fit TRBD1. In germline, CDR1 is SNHLY, CDR2 FYNNEI. V shed 1 base and J 6 bases; nucleotides not matched to a gene: 2. This CDR3 is 15 amino acids long. In nucleotides, the CDR3 is TGTGCCAGCAGTGAAGGACAGGGGCGTAATTCACCCCTCCACTTT. Translating gives CASSEGQGRNSPLHF.

The V gene is TRBV15, the J gene TRBJ1-5; D call uncertain. V gave up 0 bases and J gave up 3 bases, with 0 bases separating them. The CDR3 is 12 amino acids. Germline assignment: CDR1 LNHNV and CDR2 YYDKDF (reference sequence). The CDR3 spells CATSRDNQPQHF. Here the CDR3 DNA reads TGTGCCACCAGCAGAGACAATCAGCCCCAGCATTTT.

This chain connects TRBV30 to TRBJ1-4, with TRBD1 matching over 7 bases. V trimming: 0 bases; J trimming: 6 bases; junction bases outside the gene matches: 7. There are 15 residues in the CDR3. Germline CDR1 and CDR2: GTSNPN and SVGIG (reference sequence). The CDR3 here is CAWSVLGGWDEKLFF. CDR3 nucleotide sequence: TGTGCCTGGAGTGTACTAGGGGGCTGGGATGAAAAACTGTTTTTT.

The rearrangement uses TRBV6-5 and TRBJ2-4; no definite D call. Trimming cost V 0 bases and J 5 bases, with 8 bases left between them. CDR1 is MNHEY, CDR2 SVGAGI, per germline. The CDR3 runs to 14 residues. CDR3 bases: TGTGCCAGCAGTTACTCGGTGACGCAAAACATTCAGTACTTC. Its protein is CASSYSVTQNIQYF.

This clone was seen only a few times. V is TRBV6-1 and J is TRBJ2-7; D not certain. The CDR3 covers 13 residues. Germline CDR1 is MNHNS and CDR2 is SASEGT. V was trimmed by 7 bases and J by 0 bases, leaving 10 bases between them. In DNA form, the CDR3 reads TGTGCCAGCACGTCCCCAAGCTCCTACGAGCAGTACTTC. Amino acid sequence: CASTSPSSYEQYF.

There are a few counts of this clone. The CDR3, as DNA: TGTGCCAGCAGGAGAGGGACAGGGGGGACCTATGGCTACACCTTC. It encodes CASRRGTGGTYGYTF. The chain couples TRBV7-9 to TRBJ1-2, with 11 bases matching TRBD1. The CDR3 runs 15 residues. Per germline, CDR1 SEHNR and CDR2 FQNEAQ (reference sequence). V shed 6 bases, J shed 4 bases, and the junction held 7 bases outside the gene matches.

CDR3 bases: TGTGCCAGCATTAGGGGACATAACTATGGCTACACCTTC. This encodes CASIRGHNYGYTF. This rearrangement joins TRBV6-6 to TRBJ1-2; a possible D gene is TRBD1 (6 bases). This CDR3 spans 13 amino acids. Deletions cut 7 bases from V and 1 base from J, with 10 bases between. Germline V gene sequence: CDR1 MNHNY, CDR2 SVGAGI (reference sequence).

This clone was seen only a few times. The chain is built from TRBV7-9 and TRBJ1-1, with unresolved D. Trimming cost V 5 bases and J 0 bases, with 7 bases left between them. Germline V gene data show CDR1 as SEHNR and CDR2 as FQNEAQ (reference sequence). The CDR3 has 13 amino acids. The chain's CDR3 is CASSVNMNTEAFF. CDR3 DNA: TGTGCCAGCAGCGTCAATATGAACACTGAAGCTTTCTTT.

This clone occurred a few times. The rearrangement uses TRBV2 and TRBJ2-1; a possible D gene is TRBD2 (5 bases). From germline, CDR1 is SNHLY and CDR2 FYNNEI. V dropped 7 bases and J dropped 10 bases, with 17 bases sitting between them. The CDR3 length is 13 residues. The CDR3 spells CASTQEASGEQFF. In DNA form, the CDR3 reads TGTGCCAGCACCCAGGAGGCATCTGGGGAGCAGTTCTTC. Full variable domain (remainder filled in from reference TRBV2 and TRBJ2-1): EPEVTQTPSHQVTQMGQEVILRCVPISNHLYFYWYRQILGQKVEFLVSFYNNEISEKSEIFDDQFSVERPDGSNFTLKIRSTKLEDSAMYFCASTQEASGEQFFGPGTRLTVL.

The chain combines TRBV6-5 with TRBJ2-7, with a tentative D call TRBD1 (5 bases). Germline V gives CDR1 MNHEY, CDR2 SVGAGI. Trimming took 5 bases from V and 4 from J, leaving 9 bases between them. The CDR3 extends over 12 amino acids. The CDR3 is CASSHDSYEQYF. The CDR3 coding sequence is TGTGCCAGCAGTCACGACAGTTACGAGCAGTACTTC.

This sequence joins TRBV27 and TRBJ1-5, with D perhaps TRBD1 (6 bases). The germline gives CDR1 MNHEY, CDR2 SMNVEV (reference sequence). The CDR3 is made up of 16 amino acids. V lost 2 bases and J 7 bases, leaving 18 bases between the germline ends. The CDR3 is CASSLGGGRDGQPQHF. CDR3 nucleotide sequence: TGTGCCAGCAGTTTAGGCGGGGGGCGCGATGGGCAGCCCCAGCATTTT.

The chain recombines TRBV30 with TRBJ1-2, with no clear D. The V gene lost 4 bases and the J gene lost 7 bases, with 16 bases spanning the gap. The length of the CDR3 is 13 residues. CDR1 GTSNPN and CDR2 SVGIG come from the germline V gene (reference sequence). The CDR3: CAWNPSGWGGYTF. The CDR3 DNA sequence: TGTGCCTGGAACCCAAGTGGGTGGGGTGGCTACACCTTC.

The chain joins TRBV6-5 to TRBJ1-1, with 9 bases identical to TRBD1. V was clipped by 10 bases and J by 6 bases; unmatched bases: 15. The CDR3 is 15 amino acids. Germline CDR1 MNHEY, CDR2 SVGAGI. The CDR3 nucleotides are TGTGCCACCGAGTCGGGACAGGGAATCCGGGCTGAAGCTTTCTTT. Its translation: CATESGQGIRAEAFF.

The chain recombines TRBV7-6 with TRBJ2-2; D not resolved. V was pared by 1 base and J by 4 bases, with 7 bases between. Germline V gene data show CDR1 as SGHVS and CDR2 as FNYEAQ. The CDR3 spans 14 residues. The DNA of the CDR3 is TGTGCCAGCAGCTTAGGAAGATTCACCGGGGAGCTGTTTTTT. Residues: CASSLGRFTGELFF.

This rearrangement joins TRBV13 to TRBJ2-2; D perhaps matches TRBD2 (6 bases). The CDR3 spans 15 residues. Germline V gene lookup returns CDR1 PRHDT and CDR2 FYEKMQ (reference sequence). Between the trimmed V and J ends, which lost 5 bases and 5 bases, there was a span of 15 bases. The CDR3 loop reads CASSTRRRGTGELFF. In DNA form, the CDR3 reads TGTGCCAGCAGCACTAGACGGAGGGGAACCGGGGAGCTGTTTTTT.

The chain carries TRBV27 and TRBJ1-1; D remains ambiguous. Per the germline V gene, CDR1 is MNHEY and CDR2 is SMNVEV (reference sequence). Trimming stripped 3 bases from V and 4 bases from J, with 12 bases between. The CDR3 length is 14 residues. The CDR3 DNA reads TGTGCCAGCAGTTTTGGCAGTCTCCTCACTGAAGCTTTCTTT. Its translation: CASSFGSLLTEAFF.

The genes are TRBV19 and TRBJ2-1; D call uncertain. Looked up from germline, CDR1 is LNHDA and CDR2 is SQIVND (reference sequence). The CDR3 loop spans 13 amino acids. Trimming stripped 3 bases from V and 12 bases from J, with 15 bases between. The CDR3: CASSISLELGQFF. The CDR3 nucleotides are TGTGCCAGTAGTATCAGCCTTGAGCTGGGGCAGTTCTTC.

This chain connects TRBV13 to TRBJ2-3; D ambiguous. This CDR3 has 13 amino acids. Per the germline V gene, CDR1 is PRHDT and CDR2 is FYEKMQ (reference sequence). V lost 2 bases to trimming and J lost 4 bases, with 7 bases between them. The CDR3 protein is CASSLSLSDTQYF. The CDR3 region has the DNA TGTGCCAGCAGCTTATCCCTTTCAGATACGCAGTATTTT.

The chain joins TRBV5-6 to TRBJ1-2; D is ambiguous. The CDR3 consists of 17 residues. Germline V gene data show CDR1 as SGHDT and CDR2 as YYEEEE. V was clipped by 5 bases and J by 4 bases, with 24 bases between them. DNA for the CDR3: TGTGCCAGCAGTCCCCCCGGTGGGCAGGCTCTGCTCTATGGCTACACCTTC. Its protein product is CASSPPGGQALLYGYTF.